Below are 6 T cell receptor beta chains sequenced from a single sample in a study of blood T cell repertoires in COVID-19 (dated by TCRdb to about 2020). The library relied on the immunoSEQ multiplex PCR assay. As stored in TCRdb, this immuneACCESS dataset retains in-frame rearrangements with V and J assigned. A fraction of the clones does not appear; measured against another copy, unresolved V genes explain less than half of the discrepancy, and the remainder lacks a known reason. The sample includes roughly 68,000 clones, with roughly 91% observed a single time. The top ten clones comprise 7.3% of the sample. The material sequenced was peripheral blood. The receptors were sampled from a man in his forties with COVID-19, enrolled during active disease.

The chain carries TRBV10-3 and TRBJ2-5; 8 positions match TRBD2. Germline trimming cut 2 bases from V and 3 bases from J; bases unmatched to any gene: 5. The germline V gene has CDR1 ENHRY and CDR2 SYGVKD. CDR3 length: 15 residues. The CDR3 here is CAISEQPAGEETQYF. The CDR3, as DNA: TGTGCCATCAGTGAGCAGCCAGCGGGGGAAGAGACCCAGTACTTC.

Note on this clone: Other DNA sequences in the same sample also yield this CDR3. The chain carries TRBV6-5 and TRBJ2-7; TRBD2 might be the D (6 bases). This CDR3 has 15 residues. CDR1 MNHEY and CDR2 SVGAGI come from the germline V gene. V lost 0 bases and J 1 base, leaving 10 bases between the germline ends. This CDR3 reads CASSYSGGDSYEQYF. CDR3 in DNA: TGTGCCAGCAGTTACTCAGGAGGGGATTCCTACGAGCAGTACTTC.

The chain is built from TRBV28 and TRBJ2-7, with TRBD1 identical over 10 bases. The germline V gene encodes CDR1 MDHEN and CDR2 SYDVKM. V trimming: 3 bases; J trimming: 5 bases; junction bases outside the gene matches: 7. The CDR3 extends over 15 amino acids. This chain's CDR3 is CASSLSGTGAHEQYF. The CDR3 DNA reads TGTGCCAGCAGTTTGAGCGGGACAGGGGCCCACGAGCAGTACTTC. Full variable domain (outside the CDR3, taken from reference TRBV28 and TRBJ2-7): DVKVTQSSRYLVKRTGEKVFLECVQDMDHENMFWYRQDPGLGLRLIYFSYDVKMKEKGDIPEGYSVSREKKERFSLILESASTNQTSMYLCASSLSGTGAHEQYFGPGTRLTVT.

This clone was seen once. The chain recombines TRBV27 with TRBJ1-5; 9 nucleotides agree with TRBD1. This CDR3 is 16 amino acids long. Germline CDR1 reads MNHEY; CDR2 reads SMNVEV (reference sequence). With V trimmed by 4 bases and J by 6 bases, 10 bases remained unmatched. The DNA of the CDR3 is TGTGCCAGCAGTTCGGGACAGGGAAGGATCGGTCAGCCCCAGCATTTT. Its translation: CASSSGQGRIGQPQHF.

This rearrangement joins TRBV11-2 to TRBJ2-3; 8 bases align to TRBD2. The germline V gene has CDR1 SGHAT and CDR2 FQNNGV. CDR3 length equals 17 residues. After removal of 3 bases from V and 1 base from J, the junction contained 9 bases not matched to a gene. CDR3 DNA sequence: TGTGCCAGCAGCTTTATTTACGGGGGGGCTGGCACAGATACGCAGTATTTT. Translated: CASSFIYGGAGTDTQYF. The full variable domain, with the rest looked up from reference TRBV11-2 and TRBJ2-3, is EAGVAQSPRYKIIEKRQSVAFWCNPISGHATLYWYQQILGQGPKLLIQFQNNGVVDDSQLPKDRFSAERLKGVDSTLKIQPAKLEDSAVYLCASSFIYGGAGTDTQYFGPGTRLTVL.

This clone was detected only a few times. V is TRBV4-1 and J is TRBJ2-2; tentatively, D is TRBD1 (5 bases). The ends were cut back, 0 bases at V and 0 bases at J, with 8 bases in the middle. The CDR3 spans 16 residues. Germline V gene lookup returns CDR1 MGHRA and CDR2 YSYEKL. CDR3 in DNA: TGCGCCAGCAGCCAAGATACAGGTCCGAACACCGGGGAGCTGTTTTTT. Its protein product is CASSQDTGPNTGELFF.